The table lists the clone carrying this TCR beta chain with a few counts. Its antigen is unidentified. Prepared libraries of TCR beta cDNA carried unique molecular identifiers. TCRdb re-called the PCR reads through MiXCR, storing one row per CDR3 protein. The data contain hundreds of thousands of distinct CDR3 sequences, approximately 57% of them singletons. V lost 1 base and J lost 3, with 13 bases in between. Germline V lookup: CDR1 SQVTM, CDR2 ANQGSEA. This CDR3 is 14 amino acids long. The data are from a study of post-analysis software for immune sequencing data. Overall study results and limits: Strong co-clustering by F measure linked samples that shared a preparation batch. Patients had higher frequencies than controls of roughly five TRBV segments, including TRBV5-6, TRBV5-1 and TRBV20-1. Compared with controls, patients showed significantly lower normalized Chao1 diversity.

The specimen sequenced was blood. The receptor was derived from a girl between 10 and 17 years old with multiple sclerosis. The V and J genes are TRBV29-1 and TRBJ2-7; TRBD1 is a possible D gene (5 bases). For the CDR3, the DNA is TGCAGCGTTGAAGCCCAGGGCCAGTTCTACGAGCAGTACTTC. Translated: CSVEAQGQFYEQYF.